A selection of T cell receptor beta chains follows, all from one sample in a study of beta chain features in type 1 diabetes. Clones were read by immunoSEQ multiplex PCR, and TCRdb kept only the in-frame ones, dropping some. The data contain over 150,000 clones, roughly 8% of them singletons. Material: central memory CD4+ T cells from blood. The receptor source for this set is a man between 18 and 29 years old in good health. The CDR3 runs from the conserved cysteine through the conserved F or W. D genes are given only for firm matches. Clone sizes are given selectively: once, few, many, or a class where the clone is expanded.

size	J	D	V	DNA	CDR3
NA	TRBJ2-2	TRBD1	TRBV18	TGTGCCAGCTCACCACAGGGACAGGGGAACACCGGGGAGCTGTTTTTT	CASSPQGQGNTGELFF
NA	TRBJ1-4	NA	TRBV28	TGTGCCAGCAGCCTTGGCGAAAAACTGTTTTTT	CASSLGEKLFF
NA	TRBJ1-1	NA	TRBV15	TGTGCCACCAGCACCCGGGACACCAAACGGGTAGCTTTCTTT	CATSTRDTKRVAFF
many	TRBJ1-2	NA	TRBV4-3	TGCGCCAGCAGCCCAAGCGACCTGTTGTATGGCTACACCTTC	CASSPSDLLYGYTF
NA	TRBJ2-2	NA	TRBV9	TGTGCCAGCAGCTTTGCGGCACCTGCGAACACCGGGGAGCTGTTTTTT	CASSFAAPANTGELFF
NA	TRBJ2-1	TRBD1	TRBV5-5	TGTGCCAGCAGCGACTGGCGGGTGGCCGGGGACAGGGAGTTCTTC	CASSDWRVAGDREFF
few	TRBJ1-2	TRBD1	TRBV5-4	TGTGCCAGCAGCTGGCGGACAGGGGGGACAGTGTATTATGGCTACACCTTC	CASSWRTGGTVYYGYTF
NA	TRBJ2-3	TRBD2	TRBV5-4	TGTGCCAGCAGCCCCCGACTAGCGGGAGGGAGAGATACGCAGTATTTT	CASSPRLAGGRDTQYF
NA	TRBJ2-3	TRBD2	TRBV5-1	TGCGCCAGTACCCAGGGACTAGCGGCAGATACGCAGTATTTT	CASTQGLAADTQYF
NA	TRBJ2-5	TRBD1	TRBV7-3	TGTGCCAGCAGCCTAACAGGGGTAGAGACCCAGTACTTC	CASSLTGVETQYF
few	TRBJ2-2	NA	TRBV7-9	TGTGCCAGCCCCCCAGGGGCCGTAATCCTCCCGGGGACCGGGGAGCTGTTTTTT	CASPPGAVILPGTGELFF
few	TRBJ2-3	NA	TRBV7-9	TGTGCCAGCAGCTTAGGTTCGGGAGTAGATACGCAGTATTTT	CASSLGSGVDTQYF
NA	TRBJ2-5	TRBD1	TRBV11-2	TGTGCCAGCAGCATCCGATCCGGGACAGAAGAGACCCAGTACTTC	CASSIRSGTEETQYF
few	TRBJ2-1	TRBD2	TRBV6-6	TGTGCCAGCAGCCGGACTAGCGGGATCCCCAATGAGCAGTTCTTC	CASSRTSGIPNEQFF
NA	TRBJ1-2	NA	TRBV5-6	TGTGCCAGCAGCTCGTTCCACAGGAGCCATGGCTACACCTTC	CASSSFHRSHGYTF
NA	TRBJ2-3	NA	TRBV5-1	TGCGCCAGCAGCCCCGGTTTTGGTAGCGGTAGAAGAGATACGCAGTATTTT	CASSPGFGSGRRDTQYF
NA	TRBJ2-4	NA	TRBV6-1	TGTGCCAGCAGTGAGGTCGGGACTCGCACTCCCAAAAACATTCAGTACTTC	CASSEVGTRTPKNIQYF
many	TRBJ2-3	NA	TRBV7-6	TGTGCCAGCATCCAACTAGGGAGCGTTGGTACGCAGTATTTT	CASIQLGSVGTQYF
few	TRBJ1-2	NA	TRBV6-1	TGTGCCAGCAGGCCCAGGGGTGGTAATGGCTACACCTTC	CASRPRGGNGYTF
NA	TRBJ1-6	NA	TRBV9	TGTGCCAGCAGGAGCTCCTATAATTCACCCCTCCACTTT	CASRSSYNSPLHF
few	TRBJ2-5	TRBD2	TRBV11-2	TGTGCCAGCAGCCCCGGACTAGTGGGGGAGACCCAGTACTTC	CASSPGLVGETQYF
NA	TRBJ2-7	NA	TRBV15	TGTGCCACCAGCAGACCAAACTACGAGCAGTACTTC	CATSRPNYEQYF
NA	TRBJ2-3	NA	TRBV7-3	TGTGCCAGCAGCTTAACCTATAGCACAGATACGCAGTATTTT	CASSLTYSTDTQYF
NA	TRBJ2-2	NA	TRBV5-6	TGTGCCAGCAGCTTGTCAGTCACCGGGGAGCTGTTTTTT	CASSLSVTGELFF
few	TRBJ2-3	TRBD1	TRBV7-3	TGTGCCAGCAGCAAAAACCCAGGGGGTACGCAGTATTTT	CASSKNPGGTQYF
many	TRBJ2-7	NA	TRBV29-1	TGCAGCGCCGAGAGGGCTTACGAGCAGTACTTC	CSAERAYEQYF
NA	TRBJ2-3	TRBD2	TRBV4-3	TGCGCCAGCAGCCCCGACTCTAGCGGGGGGGCCACAGATACGCAGTATTTT	CASSPDSSGGATDTQYF
few	TRBJ1-1	NA	TRBV18	TGTGCCAGCTCACCACGCGATGTATTCGACAGCACTGAAGCTTTCTTT	CASSPRDVFDSTEAFF
NA	TRBJ2-5	NA	TRBV7-9	TGTGCCAGCAGCCCGGAGGTAGTCACTGGGGGCGAGACCCAGTACTTC	CASSPEVVTGGETQYF
NA	TRBJ2-2	NA	TRBV5-1	TGCGCCAGCAGCTTGGATCCAGTAGTAGCCACCGGGGAGCTGTTTTTT	CASSLDPVVATGELFF
few	TRBJ1-2	NA	TRBV10-3	TGTGCCATCAGTGAGTCTAGTGGGCAGACCTATGGCTACACCTTC	CAISESSGQTYGYTF
NA	TRBJ1-1	NA	TRBV4-1	TGCGCCAGCAGCCAATCGAGAGGGACACGGAACACTGAAGCTTTCTTT	CASSQSRGTRNTEAFF
many	TRBJ2-7	TRBD2	TRBV6-5	TGTGCCAGCAGTTCGGGACTAGCGGGTCTCTCCTACGAGCAGTACTTC	CASSSGLAGLSYEQYF
few	TRBJ2-7	NA	TRBV11-2	TGTGCCAGCAGCTTAGAGTTACGGAGGAGCTCCTACGAGCAGTACTTC	CASSLELRRSSYEQYF
many	TRBJ2-1	TRBD1	TRBV5-4	TGTGCCAGCAGCAGGACAGGGAATCAACCTTACAATGAGCAGTTCTTC	CASSRTGNQPYNEQFF
NA	TRBJ1-4	TRBD1	TRBV5-1	TGCGCCAGCAGCTCGGGGGGACAGGGTGTCGAAAAACTGTTTTTT	CASSSGGQGVEKLFF
few	TRBJ2-5	NA	TRBV30	TGTGCCTGGAATCAGATAGAGACCCAGTACTTC	CAWNQIETQYF
NA	TRBJ2-7	TRBD1	TRBV30	TGTGCCTGGAGGATGGGACAGGGCTACGAGCAGTACTTC	CAWRMGQGYEQYF
few	TRBJ2-2	NA	TRBV7-9	TGTGCCAGCAGCAGGACTGCGAACACCGGGGAGCTGTTTTTT	CASSRTANTGELFF
few	TRBJ1-4	NA	TRBV4-1	TGCGCCAGCAGCCGCCAAGTGGACAGTTCTAATGAAAAACTGTTTTTT	CASSRQVDSSNEKLFF
NA	TRBJ1-2	TRBD1	TRBV5-1	TGCGCCAGCAGCCCGGGACAGGGAAACTATGGCTACACCTTC	CASSPGQGNYGYTF
few	TRBJ1-2	TRBD1	TRBV28	TGTGCCAGCAGTTTAGGGGCACAGGGGGCTGGCTATGGCTACACCTTC	CASSLGAQGAGYGYTF
many	TRBJ2-2	TRBD2	TRBV5-4	TGTGCCAGCAGCTTCGACGTTGCGGGGGGGAACACCGGGGAGCTGTTTTTT	CASSFDVAGGNTGELFF
few	TRBJ2-3	TRBD2	TRBV11-1	TGTGCCAGCGAACCCGGGACTAGATCAGATACGCAGTATTTT	CASEPGTRSDTQYF
few	TRBJ1-5	NA	TRBV6-5	TGTGCCAGCACCGGGGGGCGTTGGGAGCCCCAGCATTTT	CASTGGRWEPQHF
few	TRBJ2-7	TRBD1	TRBV4-1	TGCGCCAGCGGGACCCACGGACAGGACGGAAGCTCCTACGAGCAGTACTTC	CASGTHGQDGSSYEQYF
NA	TRBJ1-1	TRBD1	TRBV6-5	TGTGCCAGCAGCAAGGGACAGGGGGCTTATACTGAAGCTTTCTTT	CASSKGQGAYTEAFF
many	TRBJ2-6	NA	TRBV4-1	TGCGCCAGCAGCCAGTCCCTAGCGGCCAACGTCCTGACTTTC	CASSQSLAANVLTF
NA	TRBJ2-5	NA	TRBV2	TGTGCCAGCATCAGAAACGAAGGGGAAGAGACCCAGTACTTC	CASIRNEGEETQYF
many	TRBJ2-3	TRBD1	TRBV30	TGTGCCTGGAGGACAGGGGATACGCAGTATTTT	CAWRTGDTQYF